This entry lists 12 T cell receptor beta chains sequenced from one sample in a study of shared clonotypes between healthy human individuals. TCRdb's copy holds only in-frame clones and misses some; the assay was immunoSEQ multiplex PCR. This sample carries a few hundred thousand clones, approximately 65% of them seen once, and the ten largest clones take around 10%. Sample: memory CD4+ T cells sorted from blood. Noted subset: CD45RA-negative fraction. These receptors all come from a man aged 30 to 45 in good health.

The genes are TRBV6-1 and TRBJ2-6; D possibly corresponds to TRBD2 (5 bases). The germline V gene encodes CDR1 MNHNS and CDR2 SASEGT. CDR3 size: 17 residues. Trimming cost V 1 base and J 2 bases, with 12 bases left between them. CDR3 bases: TGTGCCAGCAGTGAAGGAACATTAGCGACTGGGGCCAACGTCCTGACTTTC. This gives the protein CASSEGTLATGANVLTF.

A few counts support this clone. CDR3 amino acids: CASSRGVGNEKLFF. In DNA, the CDR3 is TGTGCCAGTAGTCGAGGGGTTGGTAATGAAAAACTGTTTTTT. The chain couples TRBV19 to TRBJ1-4, with D perhaps matching TRBD1 (5 bases). The V end lost 5 bases, the J end lost 4 bases, and 11 bases lay between the germline ends. Germline V CDR1 and CDR2: LNHDA, SQIVND (reference sequence). The CDR3 runs to 14 residues.

The chain is built from TRBV4-1 and TRBJ2-5, with 8 bases identical to TRBD2. J lost 4 bases, V lost 0 bases, and 7 bases had no gene match. The CDR3 contains 16 residues. Germline loops: CDR1 MGHRA, CDR2 YSYEKL. DNA of the CDR3: TGCGCCAGCAGCCAAGACCCGGGAGGGCCGGGAGAGACCCAGTACTTC. Its protein product is CASSQDPGGPGETQYF.

The rearrangement joins TRBV6-6 to TRBJ1-3, with D tentatively TRBD1 (5 bases). CDR3 length equals 15 residues. Germline V gene sequence: CDR1 MNHNY, CDR2 SVGAGI (reference sequence). The V gene lost 3 bases and the J gene lost 0 bases, with 9 bases spanning the gap. CDR3 residues: CASSYPDNSGNTIYF. The CDR3 DNA follows: TGTGCCAGCAGTTATCCGGACAACTCTGGAAACACCATATATTTT.

The rearrangement joins TRBV19 to TRBJ1-5; 11 nucleotides align to TRBD1. Germline CDR1 reads LNHDA; CDR2 reads SQIVND (reference sequence). The CDR3 length is 18 residues. V was clipped by 3 bases and J by 0 bases; unmatched bases: 7. Here the CDR3 DNA reads TGTGCCAGTAGTATGGGAAGGACAGGGGGCCATAGCAATCAGCCCCAGCATTTT. Its translation is CASSMGRTGGHSNQPQHF.

The chain has TRBV9 and TRBJ2-3, with TRBD1 matching over 9 bases. CDR3 length equals 15 residues. Looked up from germline, CDR1 is SGDLS and CDR2 is YYNGEE. With V trimmed by 2 bases and J by 3 bases, 4 bases remained unmatched. For the CDR3, the DNA is TGTGCCAGCAGCGTCGCACAGGGGGCGACAGATACGCAGTATTTT. Protein product: CASSVAQGATDTQYF.

This sequence joins TRBV28 and TRBJ1-5; TRBD1 aligns across 9 bases. This CDR3 has 14 residues. Germline V gene data show CDR1 as MDHEN and CDR2 as SYDVKM. After removal of 8 bases from V and 2 bases from J, the junction contained 4 bases not matched to a gene. The CDR3 spells CASRRDRGNQPQHF. CDR3 in DNA: TGTGCCAGCCGCCGGGACAGGGGCAATCAGCCCCAGCATTTT.

The rearrangement joins TRBV29-1 to TRBJ2-2, with TRBD1 matching over 8 bases. CDR3 length equals 15 residues. The trim removed 5 bases at V and 6 bases at J, leaving 11 bases unmatched. Per germline, CDR1 SQVTM and CDR2 ANQGSEA. The CDR3 loop is CSVMGFRGLPGELFF. The CDR3 DNA is TGCAGCGTTATGGGGTTCAGGGGGCTTCCCGGGGAGCTGTTTTTT.

The V call is TRBV7-3, the J call TRBJ2-2; no firm D call. The CDR3 is 14 residues long. Germline values: CDR1 SGHTA, CDR2 FQGTGA. V was clipped by 5 bases and J by 1 base, with 8 bases between them. The CDR3 region has the DNA TGTGCCAGCAGCCCCCGGAGGAACACCGGGGAGCTGTTTTTT. Residues: CASSPRRNTGELFF.

The rearrangement joins TRBV29-1 to TRBJ2-1; D may be TRBD2 (5 bases). This CDR3 comprises 14 residues. Trimming pared 2 bases from V and 7 bases from J, leaving 15 bases between. Germline-derived CDR1 and CDR2 are SQVTM and ANQGSEA. Here the CDR3 DNA reads TGCAGCGTTGAATCCGGGAATAGCTGGAATGAGCAGTTCTTC. It codes for CSVESGNSWNEQFF.

This chain connects TRBV28 to TRBJ1-5; 8 bases are shared with TRBD1. CDR3 length: 15 amino acids. Per germline, CDR1 MDHEN and CDR2 SYDVKM. The V gene end was trimmed by 3 bases and the J gene end by 0 bases; junction bases not matched to a gene: 1. The CDR3 DNA sequence: TGTGCCAGCAGTTTTACAGGGGGTAGCAATCAGCCCCAGCATTTT. Amino acids: CASSFTGGSNQPQHF.

The chain joins TRBV2 to TRBJ2-7; D gene unclear. The germline gives CDR1 SNHLY, CDR2 FYNNEI. The CDR3 contains 13 residues. The V gene lost 5 bases and the J gene lost 2 bases, with 10 bases spanning the gap. CDR3 DNA sequence: TGTGCCAGCAGTCCCTTCCGTACCTACGAGCAGTACTTC. Amino acids: CASSPFRTYEQYF. The full variable domain, rest sourced from reference TRBV2 and TRBJ2-7, is EPEVTQTPSHQVTQMGQEVILRCVPISNHLYFYWYRQILGQKVEFLVSFYNNEISEKSEIFDDQFSVERPDGSNFTLKIRSTKLEDSAMYFCASSPFRTYEQYFGPGTRLTVT.